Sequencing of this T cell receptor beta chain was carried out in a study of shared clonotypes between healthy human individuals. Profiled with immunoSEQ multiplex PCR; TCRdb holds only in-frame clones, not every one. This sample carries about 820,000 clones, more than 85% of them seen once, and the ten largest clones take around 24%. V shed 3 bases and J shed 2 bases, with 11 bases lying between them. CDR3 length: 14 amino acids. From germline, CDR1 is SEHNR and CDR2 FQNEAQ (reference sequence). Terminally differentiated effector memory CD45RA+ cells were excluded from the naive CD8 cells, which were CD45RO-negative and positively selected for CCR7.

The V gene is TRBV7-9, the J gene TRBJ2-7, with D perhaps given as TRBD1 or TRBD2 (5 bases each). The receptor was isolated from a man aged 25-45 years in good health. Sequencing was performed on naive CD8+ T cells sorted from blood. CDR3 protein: CASSFPGRTYEQYF. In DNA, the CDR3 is TGTGCCAGCAGCTTCCCAGGGAGAACCTACGAGCAGTACTTC.